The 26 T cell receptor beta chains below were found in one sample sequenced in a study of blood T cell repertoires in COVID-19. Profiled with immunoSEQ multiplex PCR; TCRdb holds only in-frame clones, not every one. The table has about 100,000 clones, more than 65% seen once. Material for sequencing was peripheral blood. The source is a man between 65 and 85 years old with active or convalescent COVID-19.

The DNA of the CDR3 is TGTGCCAGCAGTTCCGGGACTAGCGGGATAGAGACCCAGTACTTC. Translation: CASSSGTSGIETQYF. This chain connects TRBV6-2 or TRBV6-3 to TRBJ2-5; TRBD2 matches at 13 bases. CDR1 is MNHEY and CDR2 is SVGEGT in the germline V gene. The CDR3 covers 15 residues. V lost 4 bases to trimming and J lost 4 bases; unmatched junction nucleotides: 3.

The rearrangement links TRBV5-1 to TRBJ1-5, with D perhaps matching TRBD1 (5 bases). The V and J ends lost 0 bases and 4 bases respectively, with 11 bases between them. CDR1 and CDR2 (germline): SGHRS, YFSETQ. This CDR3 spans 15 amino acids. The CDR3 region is CASSLGGTPNQPQHF. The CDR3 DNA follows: TGCGCCAGCAGCTTGGGCGGGACGCCGAATCAGCCCCAGCATTTT.

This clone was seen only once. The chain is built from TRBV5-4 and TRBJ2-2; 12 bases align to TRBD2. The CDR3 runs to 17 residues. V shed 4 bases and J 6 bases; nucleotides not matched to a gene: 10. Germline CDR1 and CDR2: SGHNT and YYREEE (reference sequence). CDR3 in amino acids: CASSGTSGYGDAGELFF. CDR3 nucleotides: TGTGCCAGCAGCGGGACTAGCGGGTACGGGGACGCCGGGGAGCTGTTTTTT.

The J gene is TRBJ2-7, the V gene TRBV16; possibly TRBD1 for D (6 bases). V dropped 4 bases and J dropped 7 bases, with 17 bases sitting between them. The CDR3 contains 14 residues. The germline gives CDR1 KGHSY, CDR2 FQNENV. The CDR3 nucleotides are TGTGCCAGCAGCCCCGACAGGTACCCTAAGGAGCAGTACTTC. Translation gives CASSPDRYPKEQYF. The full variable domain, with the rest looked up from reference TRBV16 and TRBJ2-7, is GEEVAQTPKHLVRGEGQKAKLYCAPIKGHSYVFWYQQVLKNEFKFLISFQNENVFDETGMPKERFSAKCLPNSPCSLEIQATKLEDSAVYFCASSPDRYPKEQYFGPGTRLTVT.

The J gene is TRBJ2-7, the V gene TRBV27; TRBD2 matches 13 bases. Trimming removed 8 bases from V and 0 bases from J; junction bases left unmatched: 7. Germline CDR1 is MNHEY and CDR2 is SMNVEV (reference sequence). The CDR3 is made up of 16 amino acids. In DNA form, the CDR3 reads TGTGCCAGCGCCGGACTAGCGGGGGTCAACTCCTACGAGCAGTACTTC. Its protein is CASAGLAGVNSYEQYF.

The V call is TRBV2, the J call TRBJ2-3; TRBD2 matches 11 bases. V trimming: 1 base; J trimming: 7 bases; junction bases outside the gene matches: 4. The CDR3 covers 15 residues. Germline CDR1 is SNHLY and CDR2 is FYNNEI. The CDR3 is CASSEGLAGLNTQYF. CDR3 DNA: TGTGCCAGCAGTGAAGGACTAGCGGGATTAAATACGCAGTATTTT.

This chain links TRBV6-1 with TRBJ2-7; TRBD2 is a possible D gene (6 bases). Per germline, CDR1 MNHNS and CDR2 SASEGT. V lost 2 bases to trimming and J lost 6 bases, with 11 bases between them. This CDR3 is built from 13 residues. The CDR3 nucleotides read TGTGCCAGCAGTGAACTTAGGGGAGGCGAGCAGTACTTC. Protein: CASSELRGGEQYF.

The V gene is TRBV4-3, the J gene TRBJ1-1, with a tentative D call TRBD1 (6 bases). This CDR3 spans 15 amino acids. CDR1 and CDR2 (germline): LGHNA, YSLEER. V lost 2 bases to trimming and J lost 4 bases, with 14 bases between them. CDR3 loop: CASSQMGAGSTEAFF. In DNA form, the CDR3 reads TGCGCCAGCAGCCAAATGGGGGCTGGGAGCACTGAAGCTTTCTTT.

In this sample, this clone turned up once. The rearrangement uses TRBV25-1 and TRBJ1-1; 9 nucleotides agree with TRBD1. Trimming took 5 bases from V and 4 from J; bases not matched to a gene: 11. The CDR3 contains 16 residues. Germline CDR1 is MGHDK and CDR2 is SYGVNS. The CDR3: CASSPRDRDGTTEAFF. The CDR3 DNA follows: TGTGCCAGCAGTCCCCGGGACAGGGACGGGACCACTGAAGCTTTCTTT.

CDR3 coding DNA: TGTGCCAGCAGCCAGATGAAAACCGGGACAGGGGTAGGGGAGACCCAGTACTTC. Its translation is CASSQMKTGTGVGETQYF. The J gene is TRBJ2-5, the V gene TRBV3-1 (or the pseudogene TRBV3-2); TRBD1 matches at 10 bases. V lost 3 bases, J lost 5 bases, and 15 bases stayed unmatched. The CDR3 extends over 18 amino acids. Germline V gives CDR1 LGHDT, CDR2 YNNKEL (reference sequence).

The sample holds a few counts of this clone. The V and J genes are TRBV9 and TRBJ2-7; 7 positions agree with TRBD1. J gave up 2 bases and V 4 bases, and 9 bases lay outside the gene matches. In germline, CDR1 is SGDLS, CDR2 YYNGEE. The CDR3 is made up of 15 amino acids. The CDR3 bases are TGTGCCAGCAGCAAGGACGCAGGGGGAGCCTACGAGCAGTACTTC. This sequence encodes CASSKDAGGAYEQYF. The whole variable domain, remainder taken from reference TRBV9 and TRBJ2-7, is DSGVTQTPKHLITATGQRVTLRCSPRSGDLSVYWYQQSLDQGLQFLIQYYNGEERAKGNILERFSAQQFPDLHSELNLSSLELGDSALYFCASSKDAGGAYEQYFGPGTRLTVT.

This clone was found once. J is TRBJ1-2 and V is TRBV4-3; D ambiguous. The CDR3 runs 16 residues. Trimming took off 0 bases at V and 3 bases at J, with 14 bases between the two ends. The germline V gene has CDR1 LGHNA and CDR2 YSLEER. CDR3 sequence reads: CASSQDNGVQYYGYTF. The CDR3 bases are TGCGCCAGCAGCCAAGATAACGGGGTTCAGTACTATGGCTACACCTTC.

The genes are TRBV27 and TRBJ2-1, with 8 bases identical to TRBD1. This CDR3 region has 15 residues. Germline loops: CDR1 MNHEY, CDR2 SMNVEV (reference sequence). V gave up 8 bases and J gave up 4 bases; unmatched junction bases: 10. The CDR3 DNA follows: TGTGCCAGCGACCTAAAGGGACAGGTATACAATGAGCAGTTCTTC. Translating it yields CASDLKGQVYNEQFF.

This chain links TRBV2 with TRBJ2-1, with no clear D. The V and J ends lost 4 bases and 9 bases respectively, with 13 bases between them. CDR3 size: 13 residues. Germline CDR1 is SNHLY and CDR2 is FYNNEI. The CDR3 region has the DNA TGTGCCAGCAGTGTGGATGGGCCAGGTGAGCAGTTCTTC. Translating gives CASSVDGPGEQFF.

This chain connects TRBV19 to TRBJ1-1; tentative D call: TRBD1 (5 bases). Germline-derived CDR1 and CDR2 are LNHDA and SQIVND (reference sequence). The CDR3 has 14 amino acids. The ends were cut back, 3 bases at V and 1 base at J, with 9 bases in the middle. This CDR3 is CASSMGQGNTEAFF. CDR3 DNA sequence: TGTGCCAGTAGTATGGGGCAGGGGAACACTGAAGCTTTCTTT.

The CDR3 DNA follows: TGTGCCAGCAGTAACCAGCGGGGTATCAATGAGCAGTTCTTC. Translation: CASSNQRGINEQFF. The genes are TRBV2 and TRBJ2-1; 7 nucleotides match TRBD2. The germline CDR1 and CDR2 sequences are SNHLY and FYNNEI. With V trimmed by 5 bases and J by 6 bases, 7 bases remained unmatched. The CDR3 length is 14 residues.

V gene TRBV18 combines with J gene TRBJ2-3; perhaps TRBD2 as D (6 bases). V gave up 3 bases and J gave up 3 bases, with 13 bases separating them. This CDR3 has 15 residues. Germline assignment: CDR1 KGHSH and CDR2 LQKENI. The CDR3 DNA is TGTGCCAGCTCACCGGGGGGAGCTAGGACAGATACGCAGTATTTT. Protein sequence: CASSPGGARTDTQYF.

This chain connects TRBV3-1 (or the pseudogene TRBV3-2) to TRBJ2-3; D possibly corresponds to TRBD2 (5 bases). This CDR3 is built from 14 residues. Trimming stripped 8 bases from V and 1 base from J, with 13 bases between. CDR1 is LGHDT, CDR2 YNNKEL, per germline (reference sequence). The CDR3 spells CASGLGIGTDTQYF. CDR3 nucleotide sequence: TGTGCCAGCGGCCTCGGGATAGGCACAGATACGCAGTATTTT.

CDR3 region: CASSSLRGTLDTIYF. The CDR3 bases are TGTGCCAGCAGCTCCTTAAGGGGAACTTTAGACACCATATATTTT. The chain combines TRBV5-5 with TRBJ1-3, with a weak D call TRBD1 (5 bases). Germline lookup yields CDR1 SGHKS and CDR2 YYEKEE (reference sequence). With 3 bases removed from V and 8 bases from J, the gap between germline ends came to 18 bases. The CDR3 sequence is 15 residues long.

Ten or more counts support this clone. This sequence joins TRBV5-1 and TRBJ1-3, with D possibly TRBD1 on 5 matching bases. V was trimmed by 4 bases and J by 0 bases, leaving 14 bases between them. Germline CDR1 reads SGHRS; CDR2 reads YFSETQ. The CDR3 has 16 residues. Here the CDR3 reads CASSVTATSSGNTIYF. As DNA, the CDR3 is TGCGCCAGCAGCGTGACAGCAACATCCTCTGGAAACACCATATATTTT.

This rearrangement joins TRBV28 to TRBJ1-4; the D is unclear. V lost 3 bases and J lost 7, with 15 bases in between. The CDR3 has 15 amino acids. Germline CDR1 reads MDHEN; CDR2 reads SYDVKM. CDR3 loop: CASSFLGWNFEKLFF. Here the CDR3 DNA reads TGTGCCAGCAGTTTTCTAGGTTGGAATTTTGAAAAACTGTTTTTT.

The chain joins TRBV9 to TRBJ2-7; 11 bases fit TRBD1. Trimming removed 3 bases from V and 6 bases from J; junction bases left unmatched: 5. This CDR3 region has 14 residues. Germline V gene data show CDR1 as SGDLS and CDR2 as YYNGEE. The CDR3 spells CASSGRTGGGEQYF. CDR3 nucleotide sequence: TGTGCCAGCAGCGGAAGGACAGGGGGCGGCGAGCAGTACTTC.

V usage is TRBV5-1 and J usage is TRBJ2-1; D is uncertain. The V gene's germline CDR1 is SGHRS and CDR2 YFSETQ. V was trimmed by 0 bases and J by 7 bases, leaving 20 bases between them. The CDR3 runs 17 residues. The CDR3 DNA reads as TGCGCCAGCAGCTTGGCACCGTCCTCATGGCAATTAAATGAGCAGTTCTTC. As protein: CASSLAPSSWQLNEQFF. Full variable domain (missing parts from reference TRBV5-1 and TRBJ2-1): KAGVTQTPRYLIKTRGQQVTLSCSPISGHRSVSWYQQTPGQGLQFLFEYFSETQRNKGNFPGRFSGRQFSNSRSEMNVSTLELGDSALYLCASSLAPSSWQLNEQFFGPGTRLTVL.

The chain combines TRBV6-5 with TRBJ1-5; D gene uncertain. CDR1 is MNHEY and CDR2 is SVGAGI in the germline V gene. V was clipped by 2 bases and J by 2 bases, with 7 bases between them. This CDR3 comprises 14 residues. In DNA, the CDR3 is TGTGCCAGCAGTTACGTCGAGGGCAATCAGCCCCAGCATTTT. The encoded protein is CASSYVEGNQPQHF.

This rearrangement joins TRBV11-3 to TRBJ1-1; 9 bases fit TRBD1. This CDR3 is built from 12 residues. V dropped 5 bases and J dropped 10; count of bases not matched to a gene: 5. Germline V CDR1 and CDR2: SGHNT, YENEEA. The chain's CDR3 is CASSEQGAGAFF. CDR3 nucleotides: TGTGCCAGCAGCGAACAGGGGGCTGGAGCTTTCTTT.

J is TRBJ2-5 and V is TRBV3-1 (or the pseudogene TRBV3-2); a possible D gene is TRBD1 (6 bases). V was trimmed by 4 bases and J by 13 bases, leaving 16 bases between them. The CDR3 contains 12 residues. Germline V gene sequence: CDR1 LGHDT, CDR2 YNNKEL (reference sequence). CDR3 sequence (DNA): TGTGCCAGCAGCCTCCTGACAGGACGGCGGTACTTC. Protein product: CASSLLTGRRYF.